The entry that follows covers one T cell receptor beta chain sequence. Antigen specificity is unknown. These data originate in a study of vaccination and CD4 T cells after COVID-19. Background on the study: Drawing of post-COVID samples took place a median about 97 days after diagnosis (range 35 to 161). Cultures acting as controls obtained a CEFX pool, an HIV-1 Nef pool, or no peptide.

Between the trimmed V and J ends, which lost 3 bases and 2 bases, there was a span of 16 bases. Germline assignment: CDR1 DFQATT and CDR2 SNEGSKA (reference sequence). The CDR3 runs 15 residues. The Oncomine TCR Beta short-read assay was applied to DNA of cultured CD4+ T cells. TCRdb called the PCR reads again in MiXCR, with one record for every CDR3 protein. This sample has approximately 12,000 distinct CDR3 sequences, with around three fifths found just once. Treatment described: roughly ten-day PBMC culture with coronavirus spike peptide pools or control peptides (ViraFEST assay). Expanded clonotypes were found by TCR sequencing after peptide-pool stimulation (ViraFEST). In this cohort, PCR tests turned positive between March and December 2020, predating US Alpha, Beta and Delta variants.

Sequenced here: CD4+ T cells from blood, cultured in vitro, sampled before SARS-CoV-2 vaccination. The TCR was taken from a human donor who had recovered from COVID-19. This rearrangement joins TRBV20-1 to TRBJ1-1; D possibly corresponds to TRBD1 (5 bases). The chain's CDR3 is CSARTARVANTEAFF. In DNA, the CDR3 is TGCAGTGCTAGGACAGCAAGGGTGGCAAACACTGAAGCTTTCTTT.